The 25 T cell receptor beta chains reported below all come from one sample, sequenced in a study of tumor and adjacent non-tumor tissue in lung cancer. The library came from three nested PCR rounds adapted from ARM-PCR protocols. One entry per CDR3 protein, called by TCRdb with MiXCR from the multiplex PCR reads. There are more than 45,000 distinct CDR3 sequences in the sample; roughly two thirds occur only once, and about 29% lies in the top ten. No cell sorting was done before RNA was extracted from the tissue. Distant lung tissue was collected more than 3 cm away from the tumor edge. Sequencing was carried out using distant non-tumor lung tissue. These TCRs come from a woman between 65 and 79 years old with non-small cell lung cancer.

This clonotype is a singleton in its sample. One junction end disagrees with the germline gene, perhaps due to a read error. The J gene is TRBJ1-2, the V gene TRBV14; 8 nucleotides agree with TRBD1. The CDR3 consists of 15 residues. Germline assignment: CDR1 SGHDN and CDR2 FVKESK. CDR3 coding DNA: TGTGCTAGCAGCTCCCGTTGCAGGGGGCTAGACGGCTACACCTTC. This codes for CASSSRCRGLDGYTF.

As regards this clonotype: Relative to the germline gene, one junction end is altered; a read error may explain this. The chain uses TRBV5-6 and TRBJ2-7; 8 bases agree with TRBD2. This CDR3 spans 14 amino acids. Germline V CDR1 and CDR2: SGHDT, YYEEEE. The CDR3, as DNA: TGCGCAAGCAGCTCCTTTAGCGGGAACTACGAGCAGTATTTC. Translating it yields CASSSFSGNYEQYF. The variable domain in full, completed from reference TRBV5-6 and TRBJ2-7, reads DAGVTQSPTHLIKTRGQQVTLRCSPKSGHDTVSWYQQALGQGPQFIFQYYEEEERQRGNFPDRFSGHQFPNYSSELNVNALLLGDSALYLCASSSFSGNYEQYFGPGTRLTVT.

Details on this clonotype: Because it lacks the conserved phenylalanine or tryptophan at the end, this CDR3 is likely a read error. The DNA for the CDR3 is TGCAGCGTTGATAACCCGTGGGACGAGCAGTACTAC. Its protein product is CSVDNPWDEQYY. The chain employs TRBV29-1 and TRBJ2-7; D not certain. In germline, CDR1 is SQVTM, CDR2 ANQGSEA. The germline V and J ends were trimmed by 3 bases and 5 bases, with 11 bases remaining between them. CDR3 length: 12 amino acids.

On this clonotype itself: Its ends do not fully match the called genes, so a read error is possible. The rearrangement uses TRBV6-1 and TRBJ1-5; 8 nucleotides match TRBD1. The length of the CDR3 is 16 residues. Per germline, CDR1 MNHNS and CDR2 SASEGT. The CDR3: CASSDADRVEVQAQHF. The CDR3 nucleotides are TGTGCCAGCAGTGATGCGGACAGGGTAGAAGTTCAGGCCCAGCATTTT.

The V and J genes are TRBV5-1 and TRBJ2-1; the match to TRBD2 covers 9 bases. This CDR3 region has 14 residues. Germline V gene lookup returns CDR1 SGHRS and CDR2 YFSETQ. Unmatched junction bases numbered 5, after V lost 4 bases and J lost 6 bases. The CDR3 DNA sequence: TGCGCCAGCAGCACCGCGGGGGGGGGCAATGAGCAGTTCTTC. Its translation: CASSTAGGGNEQFF.

Points on this clonotype: At one end, the junction sequence differs from germline, possibly due to a read error. The chain recombines TRBV6-2 or TRBV6-3 with TRBJ2-1; 9 bases are shared with TRBD2. CDR1 and CDR2 (germline): MNHEY, SVGEGT. The CDR3 extends over 15 amino acids. CDR3 residues: CANSYSVAGDNEHFF. The CDR3 bases are TGTGCCAACAGTTACTCAGTAGCGGGGGACAATGAGCACTTCTTC.

This clonotype was picked up one time. The germline gene is not matched at one end of the junction; a read error may be the cause. The genes are TRBV11-2 and TRBJ1-4, with a weak D call TRBD1 (6 bases). This CDR3 has 14 residues. CDR1 and CDR2 from the germline V gene are SGHAT and FQNNGV. The CDR3 loop reads CASSSPDPGENLFF. CDR3 bases: TGTGCCAGCAGCTCCCCGGACCCAGGGGAAAACCTGTTTTTT.

This clonotype was counted a single time. One end of the junction fails to match germline, which may point to a read error. This sequence joins TRBV11-1 and TRBJ2-1; 8 bases line up with TRBD2. Germline values: CDR1 SGHAT, CDR2 FQDESV (reference sequence). The CDR3 sequence is 16 residues long. CDR3: CVSSLALAGLYNEQFF. CDR3 DNA sequence: TGTGTCAGCAGCTTAGCCCTAGCGGGCCTGTATAATGAGCAATTCTTC.

The chain uses TRBV11-1 and TRBJ1-1; D remains unclear. Between the trimmed V and J ends, which lost 11 bases and 5 bases, there was a span of 18 bases. The CDR3 runs 13 residues. Germline-derived CDR1 and CDR2 are SGHAT and FQDESV (reference sequence). This CDR3 reads CAYSLNGWTEAFF. In nucleotides, the CDR3 is TGTGCCTACAGCTTAAACGGATGGACTGAAGCTTTCTTT.

This clonotype showed up just a few times. In this CDR3 the conserved last residue, phenylalanine or tryptophan, is missing, so a read error is likely. This chain joins TRBV20-1 and TRBJ2-1; 11 bases agree with TRBD2. Germline values: CDR1 DFQATT, CDR2 SNEGSKA (reference sequence). The CDR3 has 17 amino acids. CDR3 nucleotides: TGCAGTGCTAGTGCACGCTGGGCGGGACTAGCGGACAATGTGCAGTTCCTC. Amino acid sequence: CSASARWAGLADNVQFL.

Ten or more counts support this clonotype. The rearrangement joins TRBV5-4 to TRBJ2-7; maybe TRBD2 (6 bases). Between the trimmed V and J ends, which lost 2 bases and 2 bases, there was a span of 11 bases. Germline loops: CDR1 SGHNT, CDR2 YYREEE (reference sequence). The CDR3 is 14 amino acids. The CDR3 region has the DNA TGTGCCAGCAGCTTTAGCGGTTTAACCTACGAGCAGTACTTC. It translates to CASSFSGLTYEQYF.

By share, this clonotype counts as large (0.1 to 1%). This chain links TRBV29-1 with TRBJ2-1; D not certain. Germline-derived CDR1 and CDR2 are SQVTM and ANQGSEA. This CDR3 has 12 residues. Trimming cost V 3 bases and J 0 bases, with 3 bases left between them. The CDR3 DNA reads as TGCAGCGTTGATCACTCCTACAATGAGCAGTTCTTC. Amino acids: CSVDHSYNEQFF.

About this clonotype: The conserved phenylalanine or tryptophan normally closing the CDR3 is absent here, so this likely arose from a read error. No DNA is shown, since the ends of the CDR3 on it are uncertain; the CDR3 is the one TCRdb lists. The gene calls are TRBV5-6 and TRBJ2-3; the D call TRBD2 from the table was never checked on the DNA. CDR1 and CDR2 (germline): SGHDT, YYEEEE. The CDR3 numbers 12 amino acids, ends counted. The CDR3 reads CASSLWLAGGFL.

A note on this clonotype: Mismatch with germline at one junction end may stem from a read error. The chain carries TRBV6-1 and TRBJ2-7; 11 bases match TRBD2. From germline, CDR1 is MNHNS and CDR2 SASEGT. The CDR3 has 16 residues. For the CDR3, the DNA is TGTGCCAGCATAAGCCACCTAGCGGGAGGATCCTACGTGCAGTACTTC. Translating gives CASISHLAGGSYVQYF.

The chain has TRBV29-1 and TRBJ2-1; D gene ambiguous. Germline CDR1 is SQVTM and CDR2 is ANQGSEA. The CDR3 has 13 amino acids. The V gene lost 6 bases and the J gene lost 7 bases, with 16 bases spanning the gap. The CDR3 DNA sequence: TGCAGCGTAGAATGGCAGTGCATAAATGAGCAGTTCTTC. Amino acid sequence: CSVEWQCINEQFF.

Concerning this clonotype: Germline and junction disagree at one end, which may indicate a read error. V is TRBV24-1 and J is TRBJ1-2, with a weak D call TRBD1 (5 bases). The CDR3 consists of 12 residues. CDR1 and CDR2 (germline): KGHDR, SFDVKD. The CDR3 spells CGTSVQGYGYTF. In DNA form, the CDR3 reads TGTGGCACCAGTGTGCAGGGCTATGGCTACACCTTC.

About this clonotype itself: The conserved phenylalanine or tryptophan is not found at the CDR3 terminus, so this likely reflects a read error. The gene calls are TRBV6-5 and TRBJ2-6, with D unresolved. This CDR3 has 16 residues. Germline CDR1 reads MNHEY; CDR2 reads SVGAGI. CDR3 sequence reads: CANSYSMDSGANVLTL. The CDR3 DNA is TGTGCCAACAGTTACTCGATGGACTCTGGGGCCAACGTCCTGACTCTA.

As regards this clonotype: Sequence at one end of the junction differs from germline and may be a read error. The V and J genes are TRBV28 and TRBJ2-2; perhaps TRBD2 as D (5 bases). The length of the CDR3 is 13 residues. The germline V gene encodes CDR1 MDHEN and CDR2 SYDVKM. Here the CDR3 reads CASSPSNTGEPFF. Written as DNA, the CDR3 is TGTGCCAGCAGTCCGTCGAACACCGGGGAGCCGTTTTTT.

About this clonotype itself: This may be a read error, as it is one base from a much larger clone. V and J are TRBV6-2 or TRBV6-3 and TRBJ1-2, with D unclear. Germline V CDR1 and CDR2: MNHEY, SVGEGT. This CDR3 is 11 amino acids long. V was cut by 9 bases and J by 5 bases, with 10 bases left in between. The CDR3 DNA reads TGTGCCAGTTCCATGTGGTATGGCTACACCTTC. Encoded protein: CASSMWYGYTF.

With respect to this clonotype: The CDR3 does not end in the conserved phenylalanine or tryptophan, so this is likely a read error. This sequence joins TRBV28 and TRBJ2-4; a possible D gene is TRBD1 (6 bases). The CDR3 contains 15 residues. V was trimmed by 8 bases and J by 6 bases, leaving 20 bases between them. From germline, CDR1 is MDHEN and CDR2 SYDVKM. In DNA form, the CDR3 reads TGTGCCAGCTTGAATCCGGGACAATGGGTAAACATTCAGTACTTA. Amino acid sequence: CASLNPGQWVNIQYL.

This clonotype was recorded once. One end of the junction varies from germline; a read error may be responsible. The chain has TRBV6-5 and TRBJ2-1; no reliable D call. The CDR3 extends over 16 amino acids. The germline V gene has CDR1 MNHEY and CDR2 SVGAGI. CDR3 bases: TGTGCCAGCAGTTACTCCCCACGCTTACGGCCCAATGTGCAGTTCTTC. This sequence encodes CASSYSPRLRPNVQFF.

Regarding this clonotype: Germline is not matched at one junction end, which may reflect a read error. The V gene is TRBV5-5, the J gene TRBJ2-3; D is perhaps TRBD2 (5 bases). The germline V gene has CDR1 SGHKS and CDR2 YYEKEE (reference sequence). The CDR3 extends over 15 amino acids. CDR3 residues: CTSSLDGIGIATQYF. In DNA, the CDR3 is TGTACCAGCAGCTTGGACGGGATCGGTATAGCTACGCAGTATTTT.

This clonotype was detected only a few times. One end of the junction fails to match germline, which may point to a read error. The V and J genes are TRBV29-1 and TRBJ2-3; TRBD2 might be the D (5 bases). The CDR3 spans 16 residues. In germline, CDR1 is SQVTM, CDR2 ANQGSEA. The CDR3 region has the DNA TGCAGCGTTCGCCCCCGACAATATGGGAGCATAGATACGCAGTATTTT. The encoded protein is CSVRPRQYGSIDTQYF.

The rearrangement joins TRBV20-1 to TRBJ2-5, with 12 bases fitting TRBD2. The trim removed 0 bases at V and 2 bases at J, leaving 4 bases unmatched. This CDR3 is 16 amino acids long. The V gene's germline CDR1 is DFQATT and CDR2 SNEGSKA (reference sequence). For the CDR3, the DNA is TGCAGTGCTAGAGATGGTCTAGCGGGAGGGCAAGAGACCCAGTACTTC. Translation gives CSARDGLAGGQETQYF.

Concerning this clonotype: No conserved phenylalanine or tryptophan ends this CDR3, so it is likely a read error. The chain uses TRBV28 and TRBJ2-2; D gene unclear. The length of the CDR3 is 15 residues. Trimming removed 6 bases from V and 3 bases from J, with 14 bases in between. The germline CDR1 and CDR2 sequences are MDHEN and SYDVKM. CDR3 sequence: CASRLGMGDTGELFY. CDR3 DNA: TGTGCCAGCAGACTTGGAATGGGTGACACCGGGGAGCTGTTTTAT.